This T cell receptor beta chain is from a study of T cells in localized non-small cell lung cancer. Study-wide points: Appearances in adjacent lung were noted for a median approximately 61 of the top 100 tumor clones.

V gave up 3 bases and J gave up 3 bases; unmatched junction bases: 2. The CDR3 is 14 amino acids. CDR1 is MNHNS and CDR2 is SASEGT in the germline V gene. The table lists this clone with a few counts. Antigen unknown. The same CDR3 is also encoded by other DNA sequences in this sample. Sequencing was performed with immunoSEQ multiplex PCR; in TCRdb, only in-frame clones are kept and a portion is missing. Found here are some 24,000 clones, around 86% of them singletons; the top ten hold 5.8%. The sequence came from a male donor aged 60 or over with stage II squamous cell lung carcinoma. The chain links TRBV6-1 to TRBJ2-1; TRBD1 agrees at 7 bases. The starting material was peripheral blood, obtained before any cancer treatment. CDR3 residues: CASSEDRFYNEQFF. As DNA, the CDR3 is TGTGCCAGCAGTGAGGACAGGTTCTACAATGAGCAGTTCTTC.